The 15 T cell receptor beta chains given below trace back to one sample, sequenced in a study of blood T cell repertoires in COVID-19. Profiled with immunoSEQ multiplex PCR; TCRdb holds only in-frame clones, not every one. The table lists fewer than 200,000 clones, 76% of them singletons. Sequencing was done on a sample of peripheral blood. Receptor source: a woman in her forties or fifties with active or convalescent COVID-19.

The rearrangement links TRBV29-1 to TRBJ2-7; TRBD2 is a possible D gene (6 bases). This CDR3 region has 11 residues. CDR1 SQVTM and CDR2 ANQGSEA come from the germline V gene. Trimming removed 6 bases at V and 6 bases at J, with 12 bases between. CDR3 loop: CSVEHGGEQYF. The DNA of the CDR3 is TGCAGCGTCGAACACGGGGGCGAGCAGTACTTC.

The gene calls are TRBV28 and TRBJ2-3, with 7 bases identical to TRBD2. Per germline, CDR1 MDHEN and CDR2 SYDVKM. J was trimmed by 2 bases and V by 3 bases; bases with no gene match: 8. The CDR3 runs to 16 residues. CDR3 region: CASSLNSGIPTDTQYF. Written as DNA, the CDR3 is TGTGCCAGCAGTTTGAACAGCGGGATCCCCACAGATACGCAGTATTTT.

The chain uses TRBV15 and TRBJ1-2, with 7 bases aligning to TRBD1. The V segment lost 3 bases and the J segment 11 bases; nucleotides outside the gene matches: 9. The CDR3 spans 13 residues. Per the germline V gene, CDR1 is LNHNV and CDR2 is YYDKDF (reference sequence). CDR3 sequence (DNA): TGTGCCACCAGCAGGGACTTCAGGGGGGATTACACCTTC. Protein: CATSRDFRGDYTF.

A few counts support this clone. This chain links TRBV19 with TRBJ1-1; the D is unclear. The CDR3 contains 15 residues. The germline V gene has CDR1 LNHDA and CDR2 SQIVND (reference sequence). The ends were cut back, 4 bases at V and 0 bases at J, with 12 bases in the middle. The CDR3 DNA sequence: TGTGCCAGTAGTAAGGCGGGGAACATGAACACTGAAGCTTTCTTT. It yields the protein CASSKAGNMNTEAFF.

J is TRBJ2-1 and V is TRBV6-2 or TRBV6-3; 14 bases are a match to TRBD2. V shed 4 bases and J 8 bases; nucleotides not matched to a gene: 1. The CDR3 is made up of 14 amino acids. Per the germline V gene, CDR1 is MNHEY and CDR2 is SVGEGT. CDR3 region: CASSLGLAGDEQFF. CDR3 DNA: TGTGCCAGCAGTTTGGGACTAGCGGGGGATGAGCAGTTCTTC.

The rearrangement joins TRBV5-1 to TRBJ2-5; 8 nucleotides line up with TRBD1. Germline CDR1 reads SGHRS; CDR2 reads YFSETQ. The CDR3 is 16 residues long. With 0 bases clipped from V and 3 bases from J, the junction kept 7 bases outside the gene matches. CDR3: CASSLGQGNLEETQYF. As DNA, the CDR3 is TGCGCCAGCAGCTTGGGACAGGGGAATTTAGAAGAGACCCAGTACTTC.

V gene TRBV18 combines with J gene TRBJ2-5, with 12 nucleotides matching TRBD1. Germline assignment: CDR1 KGHSH and CDR2 LQKENI. The CDR3 is 18 residues long. The V and J ends lost 3 bases and 5 bases, in that order; junction bases with no gene match: 13. CDR3 nucleotides: TGTGCCAGCTCACCGTCATCCCGGGACAGGGGGCCATGGGAGACCCAGTACTTC. Its protein is CASSPSSRDRGPWETQYF. Looking up the rest from reference TRBV18 and TRBJ2-5 gives the full variable domain: NAGVMQNPRHLVRRRGQEARLRCSPMKGHSHVYWYRQLPEEGLKFMVYLQKENIIDESGMPKERFSAEFPKEGPSILRIQQVVRGDSAAYFCASSPSSRDRGPWETQYFGPGTRLLVL.

The chain recombines TRBV6-2 or TRBV6-3 with TRBJ2-7; D gene ambiguous. Germline CDR1 is MNHEY and CDR2 is SVGEGT. The CDR3 has 13 residues. Trimming stripped 4 bases from V and 2 bases from J, with 9 bases between. CDR3 region: CASSWAQTYEQYF. CDR3 in DNA: TGTGCCAGCAGTTGGGCACAAACCTACGAGCAGTACTTC.

In DNA, the CDR3 is TGTGCCAGCAGACCAGGGGGCTCCTCTGGAAACACCATATATTTT. It is translated as CASRPGGSSGNTIYF. This chain uses TRBV6-5 with TRBJ1-3; the match to TRBD1 covers 8 bases. Germline trimming cut 6 bases from V and 0 bases from J; bases unmatched to any gene: 4. CDR3 length: 15 amino acids. Germline V gene lookup returns CDR1 MNHEY and CDR2 SVGAGI.

The rearrangement uses TRBV3-1 (or the pseudogene TRBV3-2) and TRBJ2-3, with a weak D call TRBD2 (6 bases). CDR1 is LGHDT and CDR2 is YNNKEL in the germline V gene (reference sequence). Trimming took 1 base from V and 4 from J, leaving 9 bases between them. The CDR3 has 14 amino acids. The CDR3 nucleotides are TGTGCCAGCAGCCAAGCGGGGGACCCAGATACGCAGTATTTT. This translates into CASSQAGDPDTQYF.

DNA of the CDR3: TGTGCCACCAGTGAGGACAGGGGCGGGTATGAGCAGTTCTTC. Translating gives CATSEDRGGYEQFF. The chain has TRBV24-1 and TRBJ2-1, with 9 nucleotides matching TRBD1. CDR1 is KGHDR, CDR2 SFDVKD, per germline. The CDR3 is made up of 14 amino acids. The junction had 5 bases not matched to a gene; V was cut back by 4 bases and J by 8 bases.

At least ten counts were recorded for this clone. Other DNA sequences of this sample code for an identical CDR3. This sequence joins TRBV4-3 and TRBJ1-4, with D unresolved. The CDR3 spans 16 residues. V was clipped by 0 bases and J by 0 bases, with 8 bases between them. Germline CDR1 reads LGHNA; CDR2 reads YSLEER. Written as DNA, the CDR3 is TGCGCCAGCAGCCAAGATCTCGGGGCAACTAATGAAAAACTGTTTTTT. Its protein product is CASSQDLGATNEKLFF.

CDR3: CASSRGRVNQPQHF. The CDR3, as DNA: TGTGCCAGCAGTCGGGGGAGGGTTAATCAGCCCCAGCATTTT. V and J are TRBV6-5 and TRBJ1-5, with a tentative D call TRBD1 (5 bases). CDR1 is MNHEY, CDR2 SVGAGI, per germline. V was shortened by 5 bases and J by 4 bases, with 12 bases between the two germline ends. CDR3 length: 14 residues.

The chain combines TRBV7-9 with TRBJ2-3; D perhaps matches TRBD2 (6 bases). The V end was cut by 5 bases, the J end by 6 bases, with 9 bases between. CDR3 size: 12 residues. CDR1 is SEHNR and CDR2 is FQNEAQ in the germline V gene (reference sequence). CDR3: CASSPGRDTQYF. DNA for the CDR3: TGTGCCAGCAGCCCAGGGAGGGATACGCAGTATTTT.

V and J are TRBV30 and TRBJ2-1; 9 bases align to TRBD2. Germline loops: CDR1 GTSNPN, CDR2 SVGIG (reference sequence). V was clipped by 1 base and J by 1 base; unmatched bases: 2. This CDR3 comprises 15 residues. This chain's CDR3 is CAWSETSGSYNEQFF. The CDR3 bases are TGTGCCTGGAGTGAGACTAGCGGTTCCTACAATGAGCAGTTCTTC.